These 8 T cell receptor beta chains originate from one sample sequenced in a study of blood T cell repertoires in COVID-19. Assay used: immunoSEQ multiplex PCR; TCRdb lists only in-frame clones, some missing. The sample has about 74,000 clones; 70% to 80% are singletons. Input material: peripheral blood. All receptors come from a man between 65 and 85 years old with active or convalescent COVID-19.

Comment on this clone: This CDR3 is also generated by other DNA sequences in the sample. The chain joins TRBV10-1 to TRBJ2-2, with 9 bases aligning to TRBD2. V trimming: 3 bases; J trimming: 5 bases; junction bases outside the gene matches: 7. Per the germline V gene, CDR1 is WNHNN and CDR2 is SYGVQD (reference sequence). The CDR3 has 16 residues. The CDR3 nucleotides are TGCGCCAGCAGTGAAGTTGCGGGGGGGCCAACCGGGGAGCTGTTTTTT. Residues: CASSEVAGGPTGELFF.

The V gene is TRBV5-5, the J gene TRBJ1-4, with D unclear. Looked up from germline, CDR1 is SGHKS and CDR2 is YYEKEE (reference sequence). CDR3 length: 15 amino acids. Trimming left V 0 bases short and J 8 bases short, with 14 bases between. The CDR3 is CASSLAAVDREKLFF. The CDR3 coding sequence is TGTGCCAGCAGCTTGGCCGCGGTGGATAGAGAAAAACTGTTTTTT. Together with reference TRBV5-5 and TRBJ1-4, the CDR3 gives the full variable domain: DAGVTQSPTHLIKTRGQQVTLRCSPISGHKSVSWYQQVLGQGPQFIFQYYEKEERGRGNFPDRFSARQFPNYSSELNVNALLLGDSALYLCASSLAAVDREKLFFGSGTQLSVL.

The CDR3 nucleotides read TGTGCCATCAGTGATTGGGGCAGGGTGGAGACCCAGTACTTC. Translated: CAISDWGRVETQYF. The chain has TRBV10-3 and TRBJ2-5, with TRBD1 as a possible D gene (5 bases). The length of the CDR3 is 14 residues. Germline V gene lookup returns CDR1 ENHRY and CDR2 SYGVKD. The V gene lost 3 bases and the J gene lost 5 bases, with 13 bases spanning the gap.

This clone was counted only a few times. This chain connects TRBV27 to TRBJ1-5, with D perhaps TRBD1 (5 bases). Germline lookup yields CDR1 MNHEY and CDR2 SMNVEV (reference sequence). This CDR3 has 16 amino acids. The CDR3: CASWGRPPYSNQPQHF. Here the CDR3 DNA reads TGTGCTTCTTGGGGCAGGCCCCCGTATAGCAATCAGCCCCAGCATTTT.

The J gene is TRBJ2-3, the V gene TRBV24-1, with TRBD2 matching over 13 bases. V dropped 2 bases and J dropped 2; count of bases not matched to a gene: 3. The V gene's germline CDR1 is KGHDR and CDR2 SFDVKD. The CDR3 contains 17 residues. CDR3 DNA: TGTGCCACCAGTGATTGGACTAGCGGGGGAGCCACAGATACGCAGTATTTT. This gives the protein CATSDWTSGGATDTQYF.

The chain employs TRBV5-1 and TRBJ1-1; D call uncertain. Germline CDR1 and CDR2: SGHRS and YFSETQ. The germline V and J ends were trimmed by 4 bases and 2 bases, with 15 bases remaining between them. CDR3 length equals 15 residues. The CDR3 region has the DNA TGCGCCAGCAGCCCAAATCCCACAGCCAACACTGAAGCTTTCTTT. Translating gives CASSPNPTANTEAFF. The full variable domain, with the rest looked up from reference TRBV5-1 and TRBJ1-1, is KAGVTQTPRYLIKTRGQQVTLSCSPISGHRSVSWYQQTPGQGLQFLFEYFSETQRNKGNFPGRFSGRQFSNSRSEMNVSTLELGDSALYLCASSPNPTANTEAFFGQGTRLTVV.

The J gene is TRBJ1-6, the V gene TRBV10-2; D uncertain. Germline V gene data show CDR1 as WSHSY and CDR2 as SAAADI. The CDR3 is 13 amino acids. Trimming pared 5 bases from V and 7 bases from J, leaving 9 bases between. As DNA, the CDR3 is TGCGCCAGCAGTCCTAGCGAGAATTCACCCCTCCACTTT. Protein sequence: CASSPSENSPLHF.

The count of this clone is one. The gene calls are TRBV7-2 and TRBJ2-5; a possible D gene is TRBD2 (5 bases). Germline lookup yields CDR1 SGHTA and CDR2 FQGNSA. V was trimmed by 5 bases and J by 4 bases, leaving 17 bases between them. This CDR3 spans 15 amino acids. The CDR3 coding sequence is TGTGCCAGCAGCGGCGTGGGGAGAATCGGAGAGACCCAGTACTTC. As protein: CASSGVGRIGETQYF.